This T cell receptor beta chain is from a study of identical twins. The study's findings and limits: Weaker excess twin sharing was observed in beta out-of-frame sequences. Twin pairs' shared out-of-frame alpha sequences were enriched in low generation probability.

Details on this clonotype: Its antigen is unknown.

TCRdb called the 5' RACE reads again in MiXCR, with one record for every CDR3 protein. The sample records about 190,000 distinct CDR3 sequences, around 15% being singletons. Germline lookup yields CDR1 SGHAT and CDR2 FQNNGV. The J segment lost 6 bases and the V segment lost 3 bases, leaving 12 bases of the junction unmatched. The CDR3 spans 17 residues. These same data were also listed under a study on T cells expressing NK-cell markers. That paper adds: In a handful of donors, dominant NKG2C+ clonotypes were roughly 1.0-7.0% of CD8+ T cells.

The TCR comes from a young woman in good health. The chain couples TRBV11-2 to TRBJ1-4, with 8 bases identical to TRBD1. The sequencing input was CD8+ T cells sorted from blood. The CDR3 DNA follows: TGTGCCAGCAGCTTTCCCTCCACCGGGACAGGAGATGAAAAACTGTTTTTT. It is translated as CASSFPSTGTGDEKLFF.